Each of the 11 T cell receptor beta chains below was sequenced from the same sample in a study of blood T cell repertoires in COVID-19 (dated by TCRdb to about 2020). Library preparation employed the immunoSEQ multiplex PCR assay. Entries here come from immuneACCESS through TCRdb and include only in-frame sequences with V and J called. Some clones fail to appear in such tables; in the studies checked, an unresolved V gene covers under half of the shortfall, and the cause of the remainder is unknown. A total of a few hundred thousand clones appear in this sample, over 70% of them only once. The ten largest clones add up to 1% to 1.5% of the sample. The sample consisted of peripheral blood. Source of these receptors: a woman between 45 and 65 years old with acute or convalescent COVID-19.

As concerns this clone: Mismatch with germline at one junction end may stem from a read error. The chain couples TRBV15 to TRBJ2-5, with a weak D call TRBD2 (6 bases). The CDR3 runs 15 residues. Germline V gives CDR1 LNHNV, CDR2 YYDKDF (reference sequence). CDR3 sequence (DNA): TGTGCCACCAGCGGAAATTGGGGAGGACAAGAGACCCGGTACTTC. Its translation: CATSGNWGGQETRYF.

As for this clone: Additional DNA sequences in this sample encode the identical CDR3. CDR3 sequence reads: CASSPWTGSNTEAFF. The CDR3 DNA follows: TGTGCCAGCAGCCCGTGGACAGGGTCGAACACTGAAGCTTTCTTT. The rearrangement joins TRBV9 to TRBJ1-1, with 8 bases lining up with TRBD1. Germline values: CDR1 SGDLS, CDR2 YYNGEE. The CDR3 runs 15 residues. V dropped 4 bases and J dropped 1; count of bases not matched to a gene: 6.

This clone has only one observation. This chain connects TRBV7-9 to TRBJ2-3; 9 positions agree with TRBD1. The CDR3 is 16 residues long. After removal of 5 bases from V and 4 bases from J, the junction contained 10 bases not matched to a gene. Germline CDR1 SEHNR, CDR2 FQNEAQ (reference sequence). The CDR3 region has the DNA TGTGCCAGCAGCGTCCCCCGGGACAGGGACCCAGATACGCAGTATTTT. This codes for CASSVPRDRDPDTQYF.

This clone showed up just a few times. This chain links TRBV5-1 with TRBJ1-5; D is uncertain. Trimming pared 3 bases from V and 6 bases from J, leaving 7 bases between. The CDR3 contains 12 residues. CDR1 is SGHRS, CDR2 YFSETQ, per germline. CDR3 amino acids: CASSYTGQPQHF. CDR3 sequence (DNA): TGCGCCAGCAGCTACACGGGTCAGCCCCAGCATTTT.

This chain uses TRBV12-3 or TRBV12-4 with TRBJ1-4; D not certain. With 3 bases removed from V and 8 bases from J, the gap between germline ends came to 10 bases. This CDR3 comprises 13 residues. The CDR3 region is CASSLGVFEKLFF. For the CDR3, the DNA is TGTGCCAGCAGTTTGGGCGTTTTCGAAAAACTGTTTTTT.

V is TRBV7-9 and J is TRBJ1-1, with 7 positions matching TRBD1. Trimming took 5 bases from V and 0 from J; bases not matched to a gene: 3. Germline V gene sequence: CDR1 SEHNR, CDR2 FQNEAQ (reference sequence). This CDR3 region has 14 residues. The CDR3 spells CASSRGQMNTEAFF. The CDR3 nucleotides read TGTGCCAGCAGCCGGGGACAGATGAACACTGAAGCTTTCTTT.

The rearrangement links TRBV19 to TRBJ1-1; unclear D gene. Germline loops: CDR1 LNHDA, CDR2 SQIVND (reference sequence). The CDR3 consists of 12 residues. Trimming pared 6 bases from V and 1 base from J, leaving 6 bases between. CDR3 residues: CASRARNTEAFF. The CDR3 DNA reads TGTGCCAGTAGGGCCCGGAACACTGAAGCTTTCTTT.

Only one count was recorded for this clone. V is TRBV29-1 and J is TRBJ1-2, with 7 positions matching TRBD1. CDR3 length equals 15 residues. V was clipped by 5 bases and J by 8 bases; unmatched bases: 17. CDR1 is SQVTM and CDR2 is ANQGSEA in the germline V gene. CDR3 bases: TGCAGCGTTATGACAGGGATAAGCGGTTCGGGGGGCTACACCTTC. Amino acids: CSVMTGISGSGGYTF.

The CDR3: CASSLRTDWDQPQHF. CDR3 DNA: TGTGCCAGCAGCCTTCGGACTGACTGGGATCAGCCCCAGCATTTT. The genes are TRBV7-8 and TRBJ1-5, with D uncertain. CDR3 length: 15 residues. Germline CDR1 and CDR2: SGHVS and FQNEAQ. Trimming removed 5 bases from V and 5 bases from J, with 16 bases in between.

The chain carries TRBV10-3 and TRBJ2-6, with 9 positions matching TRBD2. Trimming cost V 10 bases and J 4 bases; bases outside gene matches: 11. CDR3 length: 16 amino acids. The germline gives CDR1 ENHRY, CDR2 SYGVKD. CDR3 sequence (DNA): TGTGCCACCCTCAATAGCGGGAGAGAAGGGGCCAACGTCCTGACTTTC. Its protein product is CATLNSGREGANVLTF.

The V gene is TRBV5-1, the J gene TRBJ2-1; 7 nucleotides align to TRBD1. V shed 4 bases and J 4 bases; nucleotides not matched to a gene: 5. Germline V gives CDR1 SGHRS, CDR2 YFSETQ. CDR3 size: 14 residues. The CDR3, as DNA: TGCGCCAGCAGCAAAGGGGGACAGTACAATGAGCAGTTCTTC. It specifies CASSKGGQYNEQFF.